This paragraph covers one T cell receptor (beta chain) sequence. The antigen is unknown. The repertoire was sequenced with immunoSEQ multiplex PCR; TCRdb's copy has only in-frame clones and lacks some. The sample has 150,000 to 200,000 clones, around nine tenths seen once. This record comes from a study of T cell responses to AZD1222 COVID-19 vaccine. This CDR3 has 11 amino acids. V was pared by 2 bases and J by 10 bases, with 5 bases between. Germline CDR1 reads MDHEN; CDR2 reads SYDVKM. The study's findings and limits: Vaccine-related CD4 TCRs covered spike, predominating at 160-218 and 743-854.

The specimen comprised peripheral blood, sampled 28 days after the second AZD1222 dose. The chain has TRBV28 and TRBJ1-4, with D unresolved. The receptor's source is an adult who received the AZD1222 COVID-19 vaccine. CDR3 loop: CASSLAGKLFF. CDR3 DNA sequence: TGTGCCAGCAGTTTAGCGGGAAAACTGTTTTTT. Full variable domain (rest looked up from reference TRBV28 and TRBJ1-4): DVKVTQSSRYLVKRTGEKVFLECVQDMDHENMFWYRQDPGLGLRLIYFSYDVKMKEKGDIPEGYSVSREKKERFSLILESASTNQTSMYLCASSLAGKLFFGSGTQLSVL.